This T cell receptor (beta chain) was recorded in a study of technical replicates of blood from a handful of donors. Looked up from germline, CDR1 is MGHRA and CDR2 is YSYEKL. The CDR3 is 14 residues long. V dropped 1 base and J dropped 3; count of bases not matched to a gene: 2. Clones were read by immunoSEQ multiplex PCR, and TCRdb kept only the in-frame ones, dropping some. The sample shows about 88,000 clones, just under 95% of them seen only once. The chain uses TRBV4-1 and TRBJ2-5, with 7 bases matching TRBD1. This sequence was found in a human donor in good health. Material for sequencing was T cells isolated from PBMCs. The CDR3 bases are TGCGCCAGCAGCCAAGTTACAGGGGAAGAGACCCAGTACTTC. Amino acids: CASSQVTGEETQYF.